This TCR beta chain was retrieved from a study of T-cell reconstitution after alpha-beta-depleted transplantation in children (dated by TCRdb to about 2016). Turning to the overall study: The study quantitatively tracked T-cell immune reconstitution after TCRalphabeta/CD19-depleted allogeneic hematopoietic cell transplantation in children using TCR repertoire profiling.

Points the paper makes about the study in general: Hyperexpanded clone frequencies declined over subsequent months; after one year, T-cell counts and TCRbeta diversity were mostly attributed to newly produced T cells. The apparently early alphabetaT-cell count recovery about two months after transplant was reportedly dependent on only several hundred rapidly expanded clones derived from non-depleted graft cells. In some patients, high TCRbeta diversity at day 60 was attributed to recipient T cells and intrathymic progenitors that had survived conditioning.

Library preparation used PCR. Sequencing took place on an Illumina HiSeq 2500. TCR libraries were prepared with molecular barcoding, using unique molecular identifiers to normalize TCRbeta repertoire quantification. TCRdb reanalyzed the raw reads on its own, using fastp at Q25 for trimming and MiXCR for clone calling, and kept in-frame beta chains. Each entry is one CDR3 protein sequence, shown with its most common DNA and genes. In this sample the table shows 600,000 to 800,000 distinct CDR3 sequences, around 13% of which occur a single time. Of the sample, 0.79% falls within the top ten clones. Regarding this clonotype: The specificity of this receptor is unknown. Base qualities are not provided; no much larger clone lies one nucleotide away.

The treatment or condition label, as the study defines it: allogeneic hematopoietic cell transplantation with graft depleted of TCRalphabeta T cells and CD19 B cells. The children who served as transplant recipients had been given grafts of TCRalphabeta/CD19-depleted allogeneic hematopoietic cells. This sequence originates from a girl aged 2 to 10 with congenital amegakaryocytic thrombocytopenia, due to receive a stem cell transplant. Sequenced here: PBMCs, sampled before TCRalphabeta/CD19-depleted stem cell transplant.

The CDR3 sequence is CASSLVAATTPTLAQPARDTQYF. The DNA sequence reads TGTGCCAGCAGCTTAGTGGCCGCCACCACTCCTACTCTAGCACAACCTGCCAGAGATACGCAGTATTTT. This receptor chain uses TRBV7-4 and TRBJ2-3; TRBD2 is a weak D gene call, 5 bases matching. For CDR1 and CDR2, the germline V gene lists SGHVT and SQSDAQ. V is reduced by 1 base and J by 5 bases, leaving a spacing of 37 bases between them. Reading from cysteine to phenylalanine, the CDR3 counts 23 amino acids. Only the CDR3 DNA stays, 69 bases, in frame from base 1.